The clone carrying this T cell receptor beta chain is judged medium-sized. Antigen specificity is unknown. The data are from a study of type 1 regulatory T cells. Study-wide background: This in vitro CD4 product, T-allo10, is enriched for Tr1 cells and alloantigen-specific.

TCRdb processed the reads anew with MiXCR; each CDR3 protein has one entry. The sample includes 6,300 or so distinct CDR3 sequences, around 30% of them seen just once. The CDR3 spans 14 residues. V lost 0 bases, J lost 4 bases, and 0 bases stayed unmatched. CDR1 SGHRS and CDR2 YFSETQ come from the germline V gene. Whole-study findings and limits: Compared with non-type 1 regulatory T cells, type 1 regulatory T cells showed a more restricted TCR repertoire.

Sequenced input: cultured type 1 regulatory T (Tr1) cells, either the whole culture or a sorted fraction (not recorded which). V and J are TRBV5-1 and TRBJ2-3; TRBD2 matches 9 bases. The receptor's source is a human donor in good health. DNA of the CDR3: TGCGCCAGCAGCTTGGGACTAGCGGCAGATACGCAGTATTTT. Translation gives CASSLGLAADTQYF.